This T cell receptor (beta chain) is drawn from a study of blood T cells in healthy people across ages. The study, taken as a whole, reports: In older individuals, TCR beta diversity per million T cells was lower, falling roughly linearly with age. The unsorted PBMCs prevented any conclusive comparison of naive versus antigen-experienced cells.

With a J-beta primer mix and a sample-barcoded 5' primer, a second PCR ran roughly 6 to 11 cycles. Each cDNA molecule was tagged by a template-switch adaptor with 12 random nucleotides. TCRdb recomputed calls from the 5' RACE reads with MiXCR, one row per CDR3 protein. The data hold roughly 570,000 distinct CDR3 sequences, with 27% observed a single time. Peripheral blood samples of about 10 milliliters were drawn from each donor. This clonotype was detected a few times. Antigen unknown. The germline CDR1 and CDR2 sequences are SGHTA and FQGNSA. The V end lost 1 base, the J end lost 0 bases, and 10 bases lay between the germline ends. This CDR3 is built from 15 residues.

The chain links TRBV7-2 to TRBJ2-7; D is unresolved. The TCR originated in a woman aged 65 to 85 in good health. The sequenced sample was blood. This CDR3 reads CASSLELSSSYEQYF. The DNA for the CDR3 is TGTGCCAGCAGCTTAGAACTCAGTAGCTCCTACGAGCAGTACTTC.